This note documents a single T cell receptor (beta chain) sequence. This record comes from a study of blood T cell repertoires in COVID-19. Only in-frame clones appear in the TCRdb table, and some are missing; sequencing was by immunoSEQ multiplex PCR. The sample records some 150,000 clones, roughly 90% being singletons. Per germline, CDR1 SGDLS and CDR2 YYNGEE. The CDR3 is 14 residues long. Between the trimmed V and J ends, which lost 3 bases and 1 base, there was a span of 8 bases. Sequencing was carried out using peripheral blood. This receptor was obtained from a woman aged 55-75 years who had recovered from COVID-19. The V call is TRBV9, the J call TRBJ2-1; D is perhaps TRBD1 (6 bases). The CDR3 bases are TGTGCCAGCAGCGAACAGGGTTCCTACAATGAGCAGTTCTTC. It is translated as CASSEQGSYNEQFF.